This T cell receptor beta chain was profiled in a study of technical replicates of blood from a few donors. V was trimmed by 4 bases and J by 6 bases, leaving 15 bases between them. Germline V gene sequence: CDR1 ENHRY, CDR2 SYGVKD. The CDR3 has 14 amino acids. The table came from immunoSEQ multiplex PCR; TCRdb's copy has only in-frame clones and leaves some out. Of 75,000 to 100,000 clones listed, 95% are singletons. This clonotype was sampled from a human donor in good health. The sample consisted of T cells isolated from PBMCs. J is TRBJ1-2 and V is TRBV10-3; TRBD1 might be the D (6 bases). The CDR3: CAISASGTLDGYTF. The CDR3 DNA follows: TGTGCCATCAGTGCCTCCGGGACACTCGATGGCTACACCTTC.